This T cell receptor (beta chain) was obtained from a study of blood T cell repertoires in COVID-19. Overall study context: Acute-phase and convalescent COVID-19 samples originated in the United States, Italy and Spain.

Germline CDR1 and CDR2: MNHEY and SMNVEV (reference sequence). Losses at the gene ends were 6 bases for V and 1 base for J; bases not matched to a gene: 7. This CDR3 is 15 amino acids long. In the original workflow: Scientists estimated how many nucleated cells there were by amplifying reference gene primers. Only in-frame clones appear in the TCRdb table, and some are missing; sequencing was by immunoSEQ multiplex PCR. That table is the source of V, J and clone size, and D and trimming were worked out from the DNA. Of about half a million clones listed, roughly 85% are singletons. The sequenced sample consisted of peripheral blood. The chain is built from TRBV27 and TRBJ2-7; 9 bases match TRBD2. The TCR comes from a human donor in a cohort sampled during active COVID-19. DNA for the CDR3: TGTGCCAGCAGCGACGCAGCGGGAGGATCCTACGAGCAGTACTTC. This translates into CASSDAAGGSYEQYF.